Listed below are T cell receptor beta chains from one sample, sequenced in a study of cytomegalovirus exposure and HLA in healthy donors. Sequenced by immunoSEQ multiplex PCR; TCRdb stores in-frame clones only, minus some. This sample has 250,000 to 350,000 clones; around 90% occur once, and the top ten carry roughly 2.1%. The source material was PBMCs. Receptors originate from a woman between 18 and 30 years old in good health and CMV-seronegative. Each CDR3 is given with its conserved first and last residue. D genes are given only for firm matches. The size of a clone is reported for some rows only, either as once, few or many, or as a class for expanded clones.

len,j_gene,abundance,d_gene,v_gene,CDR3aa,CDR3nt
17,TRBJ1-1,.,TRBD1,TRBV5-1,CASSQSGQGTTNTEAFF,TGCGCCAGCAGCCAGTCGGGACAGGGTACTACGAACACTGAAGCTTTCTTT
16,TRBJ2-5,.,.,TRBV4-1,CASSQELTRGQETQYF,TGCGCCAGCAGCCAAGAGCTGACTAGGGGCCAAGAGACCCAGTACTTC
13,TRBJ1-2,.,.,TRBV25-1,CASKAGGDYGYTF,TGTGCCAGCAAAGCTGGGGGCGACTATGGCTACACCTTC
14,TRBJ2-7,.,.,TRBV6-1,CASSSGGGLYEQYF,TGTGCCAGCTCCTCCGGTGGGGGCCTCTACGAGCAGTACTTC
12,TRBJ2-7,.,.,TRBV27,CASSFTDSVQYF,TGTGCCAGCAGTTTTACCGACAGCGTGCAGTACTTC
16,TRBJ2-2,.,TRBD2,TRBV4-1,CASSQLPGGGTGELFF,TGCGCCAGCAGCCAGCTCCCGGGCGGGGGCACCGGGGAGCTGTTTTTT
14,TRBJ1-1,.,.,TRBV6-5,CASKEETGRTEAFF,TGTGCCAGCAAAGAAGAAACAGGTCGCACTGAAGCTTTCTTT
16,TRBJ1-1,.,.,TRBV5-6,CASSLVEGRKYTEAFF,TGTGCCAGCAGCTTGGTGGAGGGGAGGAAATACACTGAAGCTTTCTTT
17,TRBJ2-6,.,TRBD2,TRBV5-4,CASSFGGGNSGANVLTF,TGTGCCAGCAGCTTTGGGGGGGGGAACTCTGGGGCCAACGTCCTGACTTTC
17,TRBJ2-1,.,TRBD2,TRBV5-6,CASSLAVSSGVLSEQFF,TGTGCCAGCAGCTTGGCGGTGTCTAGCGGGGTATTGAGTGAGCAGTTCTTC
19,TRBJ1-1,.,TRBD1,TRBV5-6,CASSLVGGQGFSLNTEAFF,TGTGCCAGCAGCTTGGTCGGGGGACAGGGATTCTCATTGAACACTGAAGCTTTCTTT
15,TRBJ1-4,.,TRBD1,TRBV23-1,CASSRVGQGDEKLFF,TGCGCCAGCAGTCGAGTGGGACAGGGGGATGAAAAACTGTTTTTT
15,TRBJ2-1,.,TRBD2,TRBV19,CASTPGERGYNEQFF,TGTGCCAGTACGCCGGGGGAGCGGGGGTACAATGAGCAGTTCTTC
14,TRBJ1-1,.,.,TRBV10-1,CASSESTMNTEAFF,TGCGCCAGCAGTGAGTCGACAATGAACACTGAAGCTTTCTTT
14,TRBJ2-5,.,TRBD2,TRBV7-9,CASSPGLDLETQYF,TGTGCCAGCAGCCCTGGACTAGATCTAGAGACCCAGTACTTC
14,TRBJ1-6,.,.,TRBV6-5,CASSFDSPLKPLHF,TGTGCCAGCAGTTTCGACAGCCCTCTGAAGCCCCTCCACTTT
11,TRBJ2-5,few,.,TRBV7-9,CSSSFEETQYF,TGTTCCAGCAGCTTCGAAGAGACCCAGTACTTC
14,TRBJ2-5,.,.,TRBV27,CASSQLGDGETQYF,TGTGCCAGCAGCCAGTTAGGGGATGGAGAGACCCAGTACTTC
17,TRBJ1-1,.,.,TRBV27,CASSPTGTQGPNTEAFF,TGTGCCAGCAGTCCAACCGGGACTCAAGGGCCTAACACTGAAGCTTTCTTT
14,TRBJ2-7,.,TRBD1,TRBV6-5,CASRLGQGVYEQYF,TGTGCCAGCAGGCTTGGACAGGGGGTCTACGAGCAGTACTTC
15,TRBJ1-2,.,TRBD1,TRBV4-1,CASSQEQGADYGYTF,TGCGCCAGCAGCCAAGAGCAGGGGGCCGACTATGGCTACACCTTC
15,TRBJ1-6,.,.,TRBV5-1,CASSLDNQIGSPLHF,TGCGCCAGCAGCTTGGATAACCAAATCGGTTCACCCCTCCACTTT
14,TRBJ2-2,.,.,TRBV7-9,CASSLQTNTGELFF,TGTGCCAGCAGCTTACAGACTAACACCGGGGAGCTGTTTTTT
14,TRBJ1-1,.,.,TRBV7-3,CASSLAGVNTEAFF,TGTGCCAGCAGCTTGGCCGGGGTGAACACTGAAGCTTTCTTT
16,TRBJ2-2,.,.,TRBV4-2,CASSQEPSENTGELFF,TGTGCCAGCAGCCAAGAACCCAGCGAGAACACCGGGGAGCTGTTTTTT
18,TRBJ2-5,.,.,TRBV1,CTSSQEIGGGAYQETQYF,TGCACCAGCAGCCAAGAAATAGGCGGGGGGGCGTACCAAGAGACCCAGTACTTC
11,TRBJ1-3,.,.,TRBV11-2,CASSPGNTIYF,TGTGCCAGCAGCCCGGGAAACACCATATATTTT
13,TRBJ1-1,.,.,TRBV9,CASSGGGDTEAFF,TGTGCCAGCAGCGGGGGCGGGGACACTGAAGCTTTCTTT
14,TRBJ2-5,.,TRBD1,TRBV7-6,CASSSGTGLETQYF,TGTGCCAGCAGCTCCGGGACAGGGTTGGAGACCCAGTACTTC
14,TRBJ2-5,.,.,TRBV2,CASSEVESQETQYF,TGTGCCAGCAGTGAGGTAGAGAGCCAAGAGACCCAGTACTTC
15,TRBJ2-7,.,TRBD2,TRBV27,CASSLSSGISYEQYF,TGTGCCAGCAGTTTATCGAGCGGGATCTCCTACGAGCAGTACTTC
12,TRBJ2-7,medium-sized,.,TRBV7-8,CASSPRGYEQYF,TGTGCCAGCAGCCCCCGGGGGTACGAGCAGTACTTC